Included here is one T cell receptor beta chain sequence, with context. Its antigen remains unidentified. This sample is part of a study of T cell responses to AZD1222 COVID-19 vaccine. General study findings and limits: Clonal diversity was possibly underestimated, and white British individuals and females predominated among donors. Receipt of two AZD1222 doses was followed by a rise in Spike-specific TCR breadth and depth.

This CDR3 contains 16 residues. V was clipped by 2 bases and J by 2 bases, with 15 bases between them. Germline V gene data show CDR1 as SNHLY and CDR2 as FYNNEI. Using immunoSEQ multiplex PCR, the repertoire was profiled, and TCRdb retains in-frame clones only, with some absent. The sample includes about 100,000 clones, approximately 89% seen only once; the top ten take 4% to 4.5%. The source of this sequence is an adult in good health. The sample was peripheral blood, taken on day 0 of MenACWY control vaccination. The chain couples TRBV2 to TRBJ1-2; D not certain. CDR3 DNA sequence: TGTGCCAGCAGTGAACAGGCCTCGATTATGAACTATGGCTACACCTTC. Translating gives CASSEQASIMNYGYTF.